This TCR beta chain was sequenced for a study of T cell changes during pregnancy in multiple sclerosis. The CDR3 extends over 13 amino acids. Germline V gene data show CDR1 as SQVTM and CDR2 as ANQGSEA. Method: immunoSEQ multiplex PCR; TCRdb's copy keeps in-frame clones and lacks some. The table lists some 45,000 clones, roughly nine tenths of them singletons, with 0.75% to 1% in the top ten. The gene calls are TRBV29-1 and TRBJ1-5; TRBD1 is a possible D gene (6 bases). The source was CD4+ T cells from peripheral blood mononuclear cells, collected after pregnancy. The receptor was derived from a female donor with multiple sclerosis, enrolled in a pregnancy study. The chain's CDR3 is CSATTGTNQPQHF. The DNA of the CDR3 is TGCAGTGCTACCACAGGGACGAATCAGCCCCAGCATTTT.